The 26 T cell receptor beta chains listed next were all sequenced from one sample in a study of blood T cell repertoires in COVID-19. Repertoires were generated with immunoSEQ multiplex PCR, while TCRdb's copy carries only in-frame clones and drops some. The sample has approximately 94,000 clones; 91% are singletons. Material for sequencing was peripheral blood. Every receptor here comes from a man in his fifties or sixties with active COVID-19.

In this sample, this clone turned up once. The chain employs TRBV27 and TRBJ1-1; no firm D call. Germline V gene lookup returns CDR1 MNHEY and CDR2 SMNVEV (reference sequence). The CDR3 contains 13 residues. Trimming pared 6 bases from V and 0 bases from J, leaving 8 bases between. Here the CDR3 reads CASRITVNTEAFF. The CDR3 region has the DNA TGTGCCAGCAGGATTACAGTGAACACTGAAGCTTTCTTT.

The chain is built from TRBV3-1 (or the pseudogene TRBV3-2) and TRBJ1-1; a possible D gene is TRBD1 (6 bases). This CDR3 is 11 amino acids long. Trimming removed 3 bases at V and 8 bases at J, with 7 bases between. The germline V gene has CDR1 LGHDT and CDR2 YNNKEL (reference sequence). CDR3 residues: CASSHGQEAFF. The DNA of the CDR3 is TGTGCCAGCAGCCACGGACAGGAAGCTTTCTTT.

The chain joins TRBV2 to TRBJ2-2, with D unclear. Germline CDR1 is SNHLY and CDR2 is FYNNEI. The germline V and J ends were trimmed by 6 bases and 0 bases, with 11 bases remaining between them. This CDR3 is 15 amino acids long. CDR3: CASRYQKTNTGELFF. CDR3 nucleotide sequence: TGTGCCAGCAGGTATCAGAAAACGAACACCGGGGAGCTGTTTTTT.

The chain couples TRBV2 to TRBJ2-3; TRBD2 aligns across 12 bases. Germline V lookup: CDR1 SNHLY, CDR2 FYNNEI. With V trimmed by 4 bases and J by 2 bases, 4 bases remained unmatched. This CDR3 is built from 16 residues. CDR3 residues: CASSGGLAGFTDTQYF. The CDR3 bases are TGTGCCAGCAGTGGAGGACTAGCGGGGTTCACAGATACGCAGTATTTT.

This sequence joins TRBV29-1 and TRBJ1-1, with a weak D call TRBD1 (5 bases). This CDR3 region has 12 residues. The germline V and J ends were trimmed by 6 bases and 1 base, with 9 bases remaining between them. CDR1 SQVTM and CDR2 ANQGSEA come from the germline V gene. Written as DNA, the CDR3 is TGCAGCGTCGACAGCTCGAACACTGAAGCTTTCTTT. Protein: CSVDSSNTEAFF.

The chain is built from TRBV7-9 and TRBJ2-1; the match to TRBD2 covers 9 bases. V lost 1 base, J lost 4 bases, and 11 bases stayed unmatched. The CDR3 length is 18 residues. Germline lookup yields CDR1 SEHNR and CDR2 FQNEAQ (reference sequence). As DNA, the CDR3 is TGTGCCAGCAGCTTAGAGCGGTGGGGACTAGCTGAATACAATGAGCAGTTCTTC. Its translation: CASSLERWGLAEYNEQFF.

The J gene is TRBJ2-5, the V gene TRBV6-5, with 7 nucleotides matching TRBD1. The germline CDR1 and CDR2 sequences are MNHEY and SVGAGI. This CDR3 is 13 amino acids long. V gave up 6 bases and J gave up 3 bases; unmatched junction bases: 4. Here the CDR3 DNA reads TGTGCCAGCAGCCGCGACAGGGAAGAGACCCAGTACTTC. Encoded protein: CASSRDREETQYF.

The CDR3 protein is CASSSERGLSTDTQYF. Here the CDR3 DNA reads TGTGCCAGCAGCTCAGAGCGGGGACTTAGCACAGATACGCAGTATTTT. V gene TRBV11-2 combines with J gene TRBJ2-3, with 7 bases aligning to TRBD2. CDR3 length: 16 residues. Trimming removed 4 bases from V and 0 bases from J; junction bases left unmatched: 7. Germline V lookup: CDR1 SGHAT, CDR2 FQNNGV.

This chain joins TRBV2 and TRBJ1-4; D perhaps matches TRBD1 (5 bases). V was clipped by 9 bases and J by 8 bases, with 19 bases between them. The germline CDR1 and CDR2 sequences are SNHLY and FYNNEI. The length of the CDR3 is 14 residues. CDR3 nucleotides: TGTGCCAGTCGCAGTCGGGGGGGGAACGAAAAACTGTTTTTT. Protein sequence: CASRSRGGNEKLFF.

The genes are TRBV18 and TRBJ2-7; 13 bases map to TRBD2. Losses at the gene ends were 3 bases for V and 3 bases for J; bases not matched to a gene: 11. This CDR3 has 18 residues. Germline V lookup: CDR1 KGHSH, CDR2 LQKENI. DNA of the CDR3: TGTGCCAGCTCACCGAACCCACCGACTAGCGGGGGGTTCTACGAGCAGTACGTC. This sequence encodes CASSPNPPTSGGFYEQYV.

This rearrangement joins TRBV18 to TRBJ1-1, with D tentatively TRBD1 (5 bases). The CDR3 has 13 residues. V lost 0 bases to trimming and J lost 8 bases, with 10 bases between them. CDR1 KGHSH and CDR2 LQKENI come from the germline V gene. The CDR3 loop reads CASSPPQGSEAFF. The CDR3 DNA follows: TGTGCCAGCTCACCACCGCAGGGATCCGAAGCTTTCTTT.

The chain carries TRBV7-9 and TRBJ2-1, with 7 bases fitting TRBD2. CDR3 length equals 14 residues. The germline V gene has CDR1 SEHNR and CDR2 FQNEAQ (reference sequence). V lost 5 bases to trimming and J lost 6 bases; unmatched junction nucleotides: 7. In DNA form, the CDR3 reads TGTGCCAGCAGCGCCGGACTAGGATTCAATGAGCAGTTCTTC. It is translated as CASSAGLGFNEQFF. Full variable domain (outside the CDR3, taken from reference TRBV7-9 and TRBJ2-1): DTGVSQNPRHKITKRGQNVTFRCDPISEHNRLYWYRQTLGQGPEFLTYFQNEAQLEKSRLLSDRFSAERPKGSFSTLEIQRTEQGDSAMYLCASSAGLGFNEQFFGPGTRLTVL.

The chain is built from TRBV9 and TRBJ2-3; TRBD2 matches 16 bases. The CDR3 is made up of 20 amino acids. Trimming cost V 4 bases and J 0 bases; bases outside gene matches: 11. Germline CDR1 reads SGDLS; CDR2 reads YYNGEE. CDR3 in DNA: TGTGCCAGCAGCCCTCGACCGGGACTAGCGGGGGGGCCGAGCACAGATACGCAGTATTTT. This translates into CASSPRPGLAGGPSTDTQYF.

The chain combines TRBV11-2 with TRBJ2-7, with a weak D call TRBD2 (6 bases). Trimming removed 0 bases at V and 4 bases at J, with 16 bases between. The CDR3 consists of 16 residues. Germline CDR1 is SGHAT and CDR2 is FQNNGV. DNA for the CDR3: TGTGCCAGCAGCTTAGATATTCCTAGCGTAAGGTACGAGCAGTACTTC. Its protein product is CASSLDIPSVRYEQYF. The variable domain in full, with the rest retrieved from reference TRBV11-2 and TRBJ2-7, is EAGVAQSPRYKIIEKRQSVAFWCNPISGHATLYWYQQILGQGPKLLIQFQNNGVVDDSQLPKDRFSAERLKGVDSTLKIQPAKLEDSAVYLCASSLDIPSVRYEQYFGPGTRLTVT.

The V gene is TRBV18, the J gene TRBJ2-2; maybe TRBD2 (5 bases). The CDR3 covers 12 residues. V lost 2 bases, J lost 12 bases, and 10 bases lay in between. CDR1 and CDR2 from the germline V gene are KGHSH and LQKENI. The CDR3 bases are TGTGCCAGCTCACCAGAGGGCATGAAGCTGTTTTTT. Its protein product is CASSPEGMKLFF.

CDR3: CASSLAGGPDTQYF. The CDR3 nucleotides are TGCGCCAGCAGCTTGGCGGGAGGGCCGGATACGCAGTATTTT. V is TRBV5-1 and J is TRBJ2-3; TRBD2 aligns across 8 bases. The CDR3 length is 14 residues. V shed 0 bases, J shed 6 bases, and the junction held 3 bases outside the gene matches. CDR1 is SGHRS and CDR2 is YFSETQ in the germline V gene.

This chain joins TRBV4-2 and TRBJ2-1, with D tentatively TRBD2 (6 bases). Trimming cost V 5 bases and J 3 bases, with 14 bases left between them. Germline V gives CDR1 LGHNA, CDR2 YNFKEQ. The CDR3 totals 15 residues. Here the CDR3 reads CASSMEGQNYNEQFF. The CDR3 DNA reads as TGTGCCAGCAGCATGGAGGGCCAAAACTACAATGAGCAGTTCTTC.

This sequence joins TRBV24-1 and TRBJ2-1; 14 bases align to TRBD2. V lost 9 bases, J lost 6 bases, and 15 bases stayed unmatched. CDR3 length equals 18 residues. Germline V lookup: CDR1 KGHDR, CDR2 SFDVKD. As DNA, the CDR3 is TGTGCCACCGGGGGGACTAGCGGGAGCCGGGGGCTTTCCAATGAGCAGTTCTTC. Its protein product is CATGGTSGSRGLSNEQFF.

The CDR3 here is CASSLVQLAGTKNIQYF. The CDR3 DNA follows: TGCGCCAGCAGCTTGGTTCAACTAGCGGGAACCAAAAACATTCAGTACTTC. The genes are TRBV5-1 and TRBJ2-4; 10 nucleotides agree with TRBD2. This CDR3 has 17 residues. The germline V gene has CDR1 SGHRS and CDR2 YFSETQ. V was pared by 0 bases and J by 2 bases, with 5 bases of the junction left unmatched.

This rearrangement joins TRBV19 to TRBJ2-1; 14 nucleotides line up with TRBD2. The CDR3 is made up of 16 amino acids. V trimming: 8 bases; J trimming: 6 bases; junction bases outside the gene matches: 9. Germline V gene data show CDR1 as LNHDA and CDR2 as SQIVND (reference sequence). The CDR3 reads CASEPGGTSGSNEQFF. The CDR3 DNA sequence: TGTGCCAGTGAGCCTGGGGGGACTAGCGGGAGCAATGAGCAGTTCTTC. The whole variable domain, filled in from reference TRBV19 and TRBJ2-1, reads DGGITQSPKYLFRKEGQNVTLSCEQNLNHDAMYWYRQDPGQGLRLIYYSQIVNDFQKGDIAEGYSVSREKKESFPLTVTSAQKNPTAFYLCASEPGGTSGSNEQFFGPGTRLTVL.

J is TRBJ2-1 and V is TRBV7-2; TRBD2 agrees at 9 bases. The CDR3 covers 16 residues. The germline V gene encodes CDR1 SGHTA and CDR2 FQGNSA. V shed 5 bases, J shed 5 bases, and the junction held 10 bases outside the gene matches. CDR3 residues: CASSQNAIAGDNEQFF. For the CDR3, the DNA is TGTGCCAGCAGCCAGAATGCGATAGCGGGGGACAATGAGCAGTTCTTC.

This chain joins TRBV6-2 or TRBV6-3 and TRBJ2-1; 11 nucleotides line up with TRBD2. The CDR3 consists of 21 residues. The V gene end was trimmed by 0 bases and the J gene end by 1 base; junction bases not matched to a gene: 14. Germline V gene sequence: CDR1 MNHEY, CDR2 SVGEGT. The CDR3 protein is CASSYSSRASGGPSSYNEQFF. The DNA for the CDR3 is TGTGCCAGCAGTTACTCGAGTCGGGCTAGCGGGGGGCCGTCTTCCTACAATGAGCAGTTCTTC.

CDR3 amino acids: CASSSNSGDGNSGANVLTF. In DNA form, the CDR3 reads TGTGCCAGCAGCTCTAATTCGGGGGACGGGAACTCTGGGGCCAACGTCCTGACTTTC. The V call is TRBV13, the J call TRBJ2-6, with TRBD2 as a possible D gene (6 bases). Trimming shortened V by 4 bases and J by 0 bases, and 19 bases separated the two germline ends. The CDR3 loop spans 19 amino acids. Germline loops: CDR1 PRHDT, CDR2 FYEKMQ (reference sequence). The full variable domain, rest sourced from reference TRBV13 and TRBJ2-6, is AAGVIQSPRHLIKEKRETATLKCYPIPRHDTVYWYQQGPGQDPQFLISFYEKMQSDKGSIPDRFSAQQFSDYHSELNMSSLELGDSALYFCASSSNSGDGNSGANVLTFGAGSRLTVL.

The V gene is TRBV7-3, the J gene TRBJ2-1; no definite D call. Trimming took off 11 bases at V and 3 bases at J, with 8 bases between the two ends. Per germline, CDR1 SGHTA and CDR2 FQGTGA. This CDR3 has 11 residues. The CDR3, as DNA: TGTGCCCCCCTATTCTACAATGAGCAGTTCTTC. It is translated as CAPLFYNEQFF.

This chain links TRBV19 with TRBJ2-3; 8 bases match TRBD1. The CDR3 sequence is 15 residues long. Germline V gene lookup returns CDR1 LNHDA and CDR2 SQIVND (reference sequence). V was clipped by 6 bases and J by 0 bases; unmatched bases: 5. The CDR3 DNA reads as TGTGCCAGTAGCCCCGGACAGGGTAGCACAGATACGCAGTATTTT. Its translation: CASSPGQGSTDTQYF.

The chain uses TRBV6-5 and TRBJ1-2; D may be TRBD1 (6 bases). Germline CDR1 reads MNHEY; CDR2 reads SVGAGI. V lost 8 bases, J lost 4 bases, and 17 bases lay in between. CDR3 size: 14 residues. DNA for the CDR3: TGTGCCAGCCGAAGGGGAAGGGGGTTCTATGGCTACACCTTC. Its protein product is CASRRGRGFYGYTF.